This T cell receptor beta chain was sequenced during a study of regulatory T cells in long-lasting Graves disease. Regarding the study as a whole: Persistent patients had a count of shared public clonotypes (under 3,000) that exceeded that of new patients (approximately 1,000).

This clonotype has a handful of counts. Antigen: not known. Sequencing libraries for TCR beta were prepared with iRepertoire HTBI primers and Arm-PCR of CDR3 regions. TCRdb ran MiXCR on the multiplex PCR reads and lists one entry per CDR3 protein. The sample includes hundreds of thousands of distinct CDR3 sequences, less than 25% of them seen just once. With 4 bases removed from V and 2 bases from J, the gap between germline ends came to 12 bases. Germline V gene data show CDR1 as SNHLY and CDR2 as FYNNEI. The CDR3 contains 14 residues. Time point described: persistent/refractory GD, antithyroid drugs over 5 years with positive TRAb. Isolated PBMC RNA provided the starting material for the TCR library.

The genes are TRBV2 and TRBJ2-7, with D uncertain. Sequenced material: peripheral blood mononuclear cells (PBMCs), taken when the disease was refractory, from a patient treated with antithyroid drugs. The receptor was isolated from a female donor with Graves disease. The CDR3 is CASSAPGAPYEQYF. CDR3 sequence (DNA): TGTGCCAGCAGTGCTCCCGGAGCACCCTACGAGCAGTACTTC. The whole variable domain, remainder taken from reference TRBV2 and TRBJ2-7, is EPEVTQTPSHQVTQMGQEVILRCVPISNHLYFYWYRQILGQKVEFLVSFYNNEISEKSEIFDDQFSVERPDGSNFTLKIRSTKLEDSAMYFCASSAPGAPYEQYFGPGTRLTVT.